The 10 T cell receptor beta chains below come from one sample, sequenced in a study of blood T cell repertoires in COVID-19. Profiled with immunoSEQ multiplex PCR; TCRdb holds only in-frame clones, not every one. Among 50,000 or so clones listed, under 85% were seen once. The sample taken for sequencing was peripheral blood. The receptors shown here come from a man aged 40-49 years with acute or convalescent COVID-19.

V is TRBV6-5 and J is TRBJ1-1; the D gene is possibly TRBD1 (6 bases). Germline V gene sequence: CDR1 MNHEY, CDR2 SVGAGI. The CDR3 sequence is 14 residues long. V lost 4 bases, J lost 1 base, and 10 bases lay in between. The CDR3 protein is CASSLDSSNTEAFF. The CDR3 DNA reads TGTGCCAGCAGTTTGGACAGCTCGAACACTGAAGCTTTCTTT.

V gene TRBV3-1 (or the pseudogene TRBV3-2) combines with J gene TRBJ2-2, with 7 bases that match TRBD2. V dropped 10 bases and J dropped 1; count of bases not matched to a gene: 6. This CDR3 contains 14 residues. Looked up from germline, CDR1 is LGHDT and CDR2 is YNNKEL (reference sequence). The CDR3 DNA sequence: TGTGCCATCCGATTAGCGGGGAACACCGGGGAGCTGTTTTTT. This translates into CAIRLAGNTGELFF.

The gene calls are TRBV5-1 and TRBJ1-4, with D hard to call. Germline loops: CDR1 SGHRS, CDR2 YFSETQ. The CDR3 consists of 13 residues. V lost 3 bases to trimming and J lost 8 bases, with 11 bases between them. Written as DNA, the CDR3 is TGCGCCAGCAGCTGGGCAGGAAAAGAAAAACTGTTTTTT. Its protein is CASSWAGKEKLFF.

The V call is TRBV18, the J call TRBJ2-3, with TRBD1 matching 9 bases. The V gene end was trimmed by 1 base and the J gene end by 3 bases; junction bases not matched to a gene: 2. This CDR3 is built from 15 residues. Germline values: CDR1 KGHSH, CDR2 LQKENI. DNA for the CDR3: TGTGCCAGCTCACCACGACAGGGGGGGACAGATACGCAGTATTTT. This translates into CASSPRQGGTDTQYF.

This chain joins TRBV5-4 and TRBJ1-2; D is ambiguous. V shed 4 bases and J shed 5 bases, with 21 bases lying between them. The CDR3 runs to 16 residues. The germline gives CDR1 SGHNT, CDR2 YYREEE (reference sequence). The CDR3 region is CASSPKEYLGGYGYTF. The DNA for the CDR3 is TGTGCCAGCAGCCCTAAGGAATACCTTGGAGGGTATGGCTACACCTTC. The full variable domain, in which reference TRBV5-4 and TRBJ1-2 provide the parts outside the CDR3, is ETGVTQSPTHLIKTRGQQVTLRCSSQSGHNTVSWYQQALGQGPQFIFQYYREEENGRGNFPPRFSGLQFPNYSSELNVNALELDDSALYLCASSPKEYLGGYGYTFGSGTRLTVV.

The V and J genes are TRBV30 and TRBJ1-1, with D tentatively TRBD1 (5 bases). The germline V and J ends were trimmed by 1 base and 1 base, with 22 bases remaining between them. This CDR3 spans 18 amino acids. Germline assignment: CDR1 GTSNPN and CDR2 SVGIG (reference sequence). The CDR3 reads CAWSGGGVRGRANTEAFF. The CDR3 DNA is TGTGCCTGGAGTGGCGGAGGGGTCCGGGGCAGGGCGAACACTGAAGCTTTCTTT.

The chain couples TRBV24-1 to TRBJ2-5; D perhaps matches TRBD1 (5 bases). This CDR3 is built from 15 residues. Germline CDR1 KGHDR, CDR2 SFDVKD. The V end was cut by 9 bases, the J end by 2 bases, with 18 bases between. The CDR3 spells CATSPPGRTQETQYF. The CDR3 bases are TGTGCCACCTCTCCGCCAGGGCGGACACAAGAGACCCAGTACTTC.

J is TRBJ2-1 and V is TRBV13, with 7 bases lining up with TRBD1. Germline V lookup: CDR1 PRHDT, CDR2 FYEKMQ (reference sequence). The junction had 8 bases not matched to a gene; V was cut back by 5 bases and J by 7 bases. The CDR3 contains 14 residues. CDR3 residues: CASSRQGAWNEQFF. CDR3 coding DNA: TGTGCCAGCAGCAGACAGGGAGCGTGGAATGAGCAGTTCTTC.

The V and J genes are TRBV4-2 and TRBJ1-1; 9 bases fit TRBD1. This CDR3 has 13 amino acids. Germline assignment: CDR1 LGHNA and CDR2 YNFKEQ. V gave up 8 bases and J gave up 1 base; unmatched junction bases: 2. CDR3 nucleotides: TGTGCCAGCGGGGGACAGGGGAACACTGAAGCTTTCTTT. Its protein is CASGGQGNTEAFF.

The chain has TRBV2 and TRBJ1-5, with D perhaps TRBD1 (6 bases). Deletions cut 6 bases from V and 4 bases from J, with 16 bases between. The CDR3 has 15 residues. CDR1 and CDR2 (germline): SNHLY, FYNNEI. The CDR3 nucleotides are TGTGCCAGCAGGGGGGAGGGGGGCTGGAATCAGCCCCAGCATTTT. Translation: CASRGEGGWNQPQHF. The complete variable domain, with remaining parts taken from reference TRBV2 and TRBJ1-5, reads EPEVTQTPSHQVTQMGQEVILRCVPISNHLYFYWYRQILGQKVEFLVSFYNNEISEKSEIFDDQFSVERPDGSNFTLKIRSTKLEDSAMYFCASRGEGGWNQPQHFGDGTRLSIL.